A single sample is the source of the 10 T cell receptor beta chains below, sequenced in a study of cytomegalovirus exposure and HLA in healthy donors. The PCR was carried out with 60 Vbeta primers and 13 Jbeta primers. Measured with immunoSEQ multiplex PCR; TCRdb has only the in-frame clones, and not every one. The table includes approximately 150,000 clones, around 75% detected once. Sequences were obtained from PBMCs. These receptors all come from a woman aged 40 to 49 in good health and CMV-seronegative.

J is TRBJ1-3 and V is TRBV5-1; D may be TRBD1 (5 bases). This CDR3 region has 15 residues. Trimming stripped 4 bases from V and 0 bases from J, with 11 bases between. Germline values: CDR1 SGHRS, CDR2 YFSETQ. The CDR3 DNA is TGCGCCAGCAGCACGGGACTCAACTCTGGAAACACCATATATTTT. This codes for CASSTGLNSGNTIYF.

The chain recombines TRBV5-4 with TRBJ2-7, with 7 bases aligning to TRBD1. Losses at the gene ends were 2 bases for V and 2 bases for J; bases not matched to a gene: 10. Per germline, CDR1 SGHNT and CDR2 YYREEE (reference sequence). CDR3 length equals 16 residues. The CDR3 DNA is TGTGCCAGCAGCTTCCGAGGGGGCCGCTTCACCTACGAGCAGTACTTC. Protein product: CASSFRGGRFTYEQYF.

The chain recombines TRBV11-3 with TRBJ2-3, with 9 nucleotides matching TRBD2. The CDR3 has 17 residues. The V gene's germline CDR1 is SGHNT and CDR2 YENEEA. V lost 5 bases, J lost 2 bases, and 11 bases stayed unmatched. The CDR3 spells CASSPRGVAGVTDTQYF. DNA of the CDR3: TGTGCCAGCAGCCCCCGGGGGGTAGCGGGGGTCACAGATACGCAGTATTTT.

The rearrangement links TRBV5-6 to TRBJ2-7; the D is unclear. V lost 0 bases to trimming and J lost 2 bases, with 12 bases between them. The germline CDR1 and CDR2 sequences are SGHDT and YYEEEE. This CDR3 has 15 residues. CDR3: CASSLASGFAYEQYF. CDR3 bases: TGTGCCAGCAGCTTGGCCTCAGGATTCGCCTACGAGCAGTACTTC.

The rearrangement joins TRBV7-9 to TRBJ2-2, with 13 bases that match TRBD2. CDR3 length: 17 amino acids. The V gene's germline CDR1 is SEHNR and CDR2 FQNEAQ (reference sequence). The trim removed 5 bases at V and 6 bases at J, leaving 9 bases unmatched. The CDR3 DNA follows: TGTGCCAGCAGCCCGGGACTAGCGGGGCGAAACGCCGGGGAGCTGTTTTTT. As protein: CASSPGLAGRNAGELFF.

The rearrangement joins TRBV29-1 to TRBJ2-1; 7 bases are shared with TRBD2. Germline loops: CDR1 SQVTM, CDR2 ANQGSEA. J lost 9 bases, V lost 4 bases, and 15 bases had no gene match. This CDR3 is 15 amino acids long. The chain's CDR3 is CSVVPGTKSGVEQFF. The CDR3 bases are TGCAGCGTTGTGCCCGGGACTAAGTCGGGGGTTGAGCAGTTCTTC.

This sequence joins TRBV18 and TRBJ2-7; possible D gene TRBD2, 6 bases. V dropped 4 bases and J dropped 3 bases, with 16 bases sitting between them. The CDR3 extends over 15 amino acids. In germline, CDR1 is KGHSH, CDR2 LQKENI. CDR3 in DNA: TGTGCCAGCTCACTGAATAGGGACTCCATCTACGAGCAGTACTTC. It specifies CASSLNRDSIYEQYF.

The V gene is TRBV5-8, the J gene TRBJ2-3, with 13 bases lining up with TRBD2. The CDR3 is made up of 16 amino acids. CDR1 is SGHTS, CDR2 YDEGEE, per germline. The ends lost 4 bases at V and 4 bases at J; junction bases unmatched: 6. Here the CDR3 DNA reads TGTGCCAGCAGCACTGGGACTAGCGGGACCGCAGATACGCAGTATTTT. Translating it yields CASSTGTSGTADTQYF.

This clone appeared a few times. J is TRBJ1-1 and V is TRBV4-1, with 9 bases lining up with TRBD1. This CDR3 is 15 amino acids long. Trimming cost V 2 bases and J 5 bases; bases outside gene matches: 6. CDR1 and CDR2 from the germline V gene are MGHRA and YSYEKL. Here the CDR3 reads CASSQWGQGETEAFF. The CDR3 DNA follows: TGCGCCAGCAGCCAATGGGGACAGGGAGAAACTGAAGCTTTCTTT.

The chain joins TRBV7-9 to TRBJ2-5; TRBD2 matches at 11 bases. CDR1 and CDR2 (germline): SEHNR, FQNEAQ (reference sequence). J gave up 8 bases and V 4 bases, and 9 bases lay outside the gene matches. The CDR3 has 15 amino acids. The CDR3 sequence is CASSSRGLAVTTQYF. The DNA for the CDR3 is TGTGCCAGCAGCTCCCGGGGACTAGCGGTAACCACCCAGTACTTC.